This T cell receptor beta chain was retrieved from a study of identical twins. General study points: Sequences that were beta out-of-frame showed weaker excess twin sharing.

With no exceptions, donors were healthy Caucasians. This CDR3 region has 14 residues. Germline CDR1 reads SGDLS; CDR2 reads YYNGEE. Trimming cost V 0 bases and J 4 bases, with 11 bases left between them. In TCRdb, the 5' RACE reads were re-called with MiXCR into one record per CDR3 protein. This table has roughly 230,000 distinct CDR3 sequences, roughly 8% appearing once. Concerning this clonotype itself: The antigen remains unidentified.

The same sample was also used in a study of yellow fever vaccine responses in identical twins. This second report adds: The T cell response to vaccination in identical twins was reportedly partly convergent and partly personalized.

The clonotype was recovered from a woman under 30 in good health. This chain links TRBV9 with TRBJ2-7, with D perhaps matching TRBD1 or TRBD2 (5 bases each). The material sequenced was CD8+ T cells sorted from blood. This CDR3 reads CASSVERGWYEQYF. The CDR3 DNA follows: TGTGCCAGCAGCGTAGAGAGGGGATGGTACGAGCAGTACTTC.